Included here is one T cell receptor beta chain sequence, with context. Its antigen is not known. This entry comes from a study of OX40 agonist ivuxolimab in advanced cancers. About the study: Of mixed ages from about 23 to 79 and averaging about 65 years, the group was around 78% male.

Study conclusions and caveats: At 0.1 to 3.0 mg/kg and by week 6, clonal expansion occurred in CD4+ and CD8+ blood T cells. The specificity for antigen of the expanded peripheral T cells was not determined. Expanded clones were, on average, more numerous in CD8+ T cells than in CD4+.

The protocol was immunoSEQ multiplex PCR, while the TCRdb copy is restricted to in-frame clones and leaves out a portion. The sample holds tens of thousands of clones, approximately 86% seen once. CDR3 length equals 16 residues. Germline CDR1 and CDR2: LNHNV and YYDKDF (reference sequence). Trimming pared 0 bases from V and 0 bases from J, leaving 10 bases between. The V and J genes are TRBV15 and TRBJ2-3; D is unresolved. This receptor was identified in an adult with an advanced solid tumor such as melanoma, head and neck, liver or kidney cancer. The sequencing used CD4+ or CD8+ T cells sorted from blood, collected in a trial of the OX40 agonist ivuxolimab. CDR3 in DNA: TGTGCCACCAGCAGAGAATACGCACGTAGCACAGATACGCAGTATTTT. As protein: CATSREYARSTDTQYF. The complete variable domain, with remaining parts taken from reference TRBV15 and TRBJ2-3, reads DAMVIQNPRYQVTQFGKPVTLSCSQTLNHNVMYWYQQKSSQAPKLLFHYYDKDFNNEADTPDNFQSRRPNTSFCFLDIRSPGLGDTAMYLCATSREYARSTDTQYFGPGTRLTVL.